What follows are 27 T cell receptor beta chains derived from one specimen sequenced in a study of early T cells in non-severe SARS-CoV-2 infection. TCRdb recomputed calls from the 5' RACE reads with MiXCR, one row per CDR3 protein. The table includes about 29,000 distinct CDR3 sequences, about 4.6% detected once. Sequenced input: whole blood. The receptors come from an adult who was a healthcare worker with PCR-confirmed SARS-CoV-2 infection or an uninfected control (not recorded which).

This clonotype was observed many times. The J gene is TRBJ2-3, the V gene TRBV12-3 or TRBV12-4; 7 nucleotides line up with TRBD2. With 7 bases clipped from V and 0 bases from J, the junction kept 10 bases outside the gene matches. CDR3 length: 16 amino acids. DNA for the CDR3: TGTGCCAGCAAGGGGCAAGCGGGGCCTAGCACAGATACGCAGTATTTT. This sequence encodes CASKGQAGPSTDTQYF.

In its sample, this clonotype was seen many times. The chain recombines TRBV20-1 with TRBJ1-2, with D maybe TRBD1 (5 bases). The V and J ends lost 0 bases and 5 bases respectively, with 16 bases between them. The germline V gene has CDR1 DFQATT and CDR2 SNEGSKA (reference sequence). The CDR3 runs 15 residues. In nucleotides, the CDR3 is TGCAGTGCTAGAGATCTTCACAGGCTGGAGTATGGCTACACCTTC. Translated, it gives CSARDLHRLEYGYTF.

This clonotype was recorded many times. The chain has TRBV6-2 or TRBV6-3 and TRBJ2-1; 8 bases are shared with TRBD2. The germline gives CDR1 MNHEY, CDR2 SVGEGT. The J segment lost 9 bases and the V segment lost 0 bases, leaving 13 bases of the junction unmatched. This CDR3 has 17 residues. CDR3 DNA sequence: TGTGCCAGCAGTTACTCTTTCCGGGAGGGCCAAGCTTTTGAGCAGTTCTTC. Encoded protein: CASSYSFREGQAFEQFF.

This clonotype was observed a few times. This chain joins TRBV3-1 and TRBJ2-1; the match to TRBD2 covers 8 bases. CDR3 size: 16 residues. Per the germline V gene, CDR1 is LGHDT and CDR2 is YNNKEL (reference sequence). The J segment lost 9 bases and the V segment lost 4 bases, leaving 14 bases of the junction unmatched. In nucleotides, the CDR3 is TGTGCCAGCAGCCGATTTCCGGGACTAGTAATCGGTGAGCAGTTCTTC. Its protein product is CASSRFPGLVIGEQFF.

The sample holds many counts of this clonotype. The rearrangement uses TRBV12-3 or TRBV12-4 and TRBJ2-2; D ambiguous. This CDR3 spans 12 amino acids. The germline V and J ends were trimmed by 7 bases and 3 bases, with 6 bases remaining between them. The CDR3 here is CASTPDTGELFF. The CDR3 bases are TGTGCCAGCACTCCGGACACCGGGGAGCTGTTTTTT.

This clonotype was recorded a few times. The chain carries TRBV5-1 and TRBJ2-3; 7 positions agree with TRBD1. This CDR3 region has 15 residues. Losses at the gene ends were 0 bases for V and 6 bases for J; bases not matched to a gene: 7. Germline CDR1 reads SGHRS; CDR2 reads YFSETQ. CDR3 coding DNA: TGCGCCAGCAGCTTGGGACAGGGCCCGAGGGATACGCAGTATTTT. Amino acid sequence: CASSLGQGPRDTQYF.

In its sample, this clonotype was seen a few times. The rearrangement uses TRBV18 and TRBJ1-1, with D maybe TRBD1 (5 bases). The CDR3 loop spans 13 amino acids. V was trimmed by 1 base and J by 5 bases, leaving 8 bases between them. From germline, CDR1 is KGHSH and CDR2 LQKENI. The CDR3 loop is CASSPRAGTEAFF. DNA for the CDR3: TGTGCCAGCTCACCACGAGCAGGGACTGAAGCTTTCTTT. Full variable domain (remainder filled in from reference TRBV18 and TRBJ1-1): NAGVMQNPRHLVRRRGQEARLRCSPMKGHSHVYWYRQLPEEGLKFMVYLQKENIIDESGMPKERFSAEFPKEGPSILRIQQVVRGDSAAYFCASSPRAGTEAFFGQGTRLTVV.

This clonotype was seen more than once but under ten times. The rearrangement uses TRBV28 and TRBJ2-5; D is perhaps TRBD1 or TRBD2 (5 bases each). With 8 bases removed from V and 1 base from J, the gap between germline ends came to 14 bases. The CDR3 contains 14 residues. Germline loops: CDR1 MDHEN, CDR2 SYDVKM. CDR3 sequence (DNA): TGTGCCAGCCGTCCCGGGACGACCCAAGAGACCCAGTACTTC. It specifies CASRPGTTQETQYF.

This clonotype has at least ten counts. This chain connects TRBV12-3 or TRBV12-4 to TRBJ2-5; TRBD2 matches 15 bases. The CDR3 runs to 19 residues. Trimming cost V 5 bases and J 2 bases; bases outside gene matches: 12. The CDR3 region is CASSPGLAGGPGLQETQYF. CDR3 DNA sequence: TGTGCCAGCAGTCCCGGACTAGCGGGAGGGCCGGGGCTTCAAGAGACCCAGTACTTC.

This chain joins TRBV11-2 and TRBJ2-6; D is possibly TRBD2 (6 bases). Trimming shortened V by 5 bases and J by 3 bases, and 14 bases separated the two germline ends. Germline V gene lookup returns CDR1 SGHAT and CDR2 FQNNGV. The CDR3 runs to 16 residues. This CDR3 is CASSRNAGLGANVLTF. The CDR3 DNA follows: TGTGCCAGCAGCCGCAACGCGGGGCTTGGGGCCAACGTCCTGACTTTC.

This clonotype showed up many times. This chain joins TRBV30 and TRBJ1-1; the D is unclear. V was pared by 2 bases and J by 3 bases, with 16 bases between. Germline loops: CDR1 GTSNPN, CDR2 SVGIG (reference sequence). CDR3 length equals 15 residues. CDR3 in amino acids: CAWSIPWARDTEAFF. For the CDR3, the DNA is TGTGCCTGGAGTATTCCCTGGGCCCGTGACACTGAAGCTTTCTTT.

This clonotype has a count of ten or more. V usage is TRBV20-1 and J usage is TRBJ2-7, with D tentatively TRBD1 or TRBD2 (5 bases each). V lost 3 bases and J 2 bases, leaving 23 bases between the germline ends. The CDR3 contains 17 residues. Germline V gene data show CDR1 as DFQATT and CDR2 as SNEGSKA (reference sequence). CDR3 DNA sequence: TGCAGTGCTAGTCCCTGGGGAGCCAGGGTAGAAACCTACGAGCAGTACTTC. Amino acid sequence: CSASPWGARVETYEQYF.

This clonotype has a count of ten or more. In nucleotides, the CDR3 is TGCAGCGTTGAGAGGCAGGCTAACTATGGCTACACCTTC. It is translated as CSVERQANYGYTF. The chain uses TRBV29-1 and TRBJ1-2; unclear D gene. Trimming removed 3 bases at V and 0 bases at J, with 8 bases between. CDR3 size: 13 residues. Germline loops: CDR1 SQVTM, CDR2 ANQGSEA.

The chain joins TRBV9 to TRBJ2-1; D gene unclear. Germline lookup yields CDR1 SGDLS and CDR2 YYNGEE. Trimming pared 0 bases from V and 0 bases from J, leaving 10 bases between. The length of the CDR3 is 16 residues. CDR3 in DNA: TGTGCCAGCAGCGTAGGGCCAACAAGCTCCTACAATGAGCAGTTCTTC. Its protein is CASSVGPTSSYNEQFF.

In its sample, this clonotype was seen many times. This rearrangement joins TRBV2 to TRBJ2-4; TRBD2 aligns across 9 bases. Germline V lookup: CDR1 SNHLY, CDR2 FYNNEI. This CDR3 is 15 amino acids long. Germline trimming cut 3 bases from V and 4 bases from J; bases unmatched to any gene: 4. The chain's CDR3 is CASSEPSGVKNIQYF. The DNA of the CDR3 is TGTGCCAGCAGTGAGCCTAGCGGGGTGAAAAACATTCAGTACTTC.

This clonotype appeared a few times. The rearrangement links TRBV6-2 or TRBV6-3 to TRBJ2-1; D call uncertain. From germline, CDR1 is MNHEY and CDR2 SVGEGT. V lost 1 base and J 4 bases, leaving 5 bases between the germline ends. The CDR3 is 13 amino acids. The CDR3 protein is CASSYWIYNEQFF. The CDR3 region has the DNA TGTGCCAGCAGTTACTGGATTTACAATGAGCAGTTCTTC.

The CDR3 DNA sequence: TGTGCCAGCAGCTTAGGAATTGGTACAGCTAGCACAGATACGCAGTATTTT. As protein: CASSLGIGTASTDTQYF. The genes are TRBV7-6 and TRBJ2-3, with D uncertain. V dropped 1 base and J dropped 0 bases, with 14 bases sitting between them. The CDR3 totals 17 residues. From germline, CDR1 is SGHVS and CDR2 FNYEAQ. Variable domain in full (rest from reference TRBV7-6 and TRBJ2-3): GAGVSQSPRYKVTKRGQDVALRCDPISGHVSLYWYRQALGQGPEFLTYFNYEAQQDKSGLPNDRFSAERPEGSISTLTIQRTEQRDSAMYRCASSLGIGTASTDTQYFGPGTRLTVL.

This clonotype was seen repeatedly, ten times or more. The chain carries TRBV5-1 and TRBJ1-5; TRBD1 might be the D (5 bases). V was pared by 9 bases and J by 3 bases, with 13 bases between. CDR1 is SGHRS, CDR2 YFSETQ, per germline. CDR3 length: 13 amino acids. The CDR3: CATKTVVNQPQHF. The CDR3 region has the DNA TGCGCCACCAAGACAGTAGTCAATCAGCCCCAGCATTTT.

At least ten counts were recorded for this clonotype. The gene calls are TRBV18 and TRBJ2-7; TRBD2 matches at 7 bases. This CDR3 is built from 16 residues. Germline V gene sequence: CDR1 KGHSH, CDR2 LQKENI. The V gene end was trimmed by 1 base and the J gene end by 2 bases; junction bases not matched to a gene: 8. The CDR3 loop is CASSPLPAGNPYEQYF. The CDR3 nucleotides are TGTGCCAGCTCACCACTTCCAGCGGGAAACCCCTACGAGCAGTACTTC.

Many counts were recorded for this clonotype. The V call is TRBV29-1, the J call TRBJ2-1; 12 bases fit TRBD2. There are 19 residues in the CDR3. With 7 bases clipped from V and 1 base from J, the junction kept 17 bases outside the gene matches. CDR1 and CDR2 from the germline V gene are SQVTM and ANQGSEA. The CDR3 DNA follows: TGCAGCGCCCCCTGGCCTAGCGGGAGGGGGAAGAGGTCCTACAATGAGCAGTTCTTC. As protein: CSAPWPSGRGKRSYNEQFF.

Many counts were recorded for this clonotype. The CDR3 bases are TGTGCCAGCAGTTCCCACTATAACGAGCAGTACTTC. It specifies CASSSHYNEQYF. The V and J genes are TRBV12-3 or TRBV12-4 and TRBJ2-7; no clear D. CDR3 size: 12 residues. V dropped 4 bases and J dropped 5 bases, with 9 bases sitting between them.

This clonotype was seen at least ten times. The CDR3 DNA is TGCGCCAGCAGCTCGGGACGTCCGGTGGAGCTGTTTTTT. This translates into CASSSGRPVELFF. The genes are TRBV5-1 and TRBJ2-2; D may match TRBD1 or TRBD2 (5 bases each). Germline V CDR1 and CDR2: SGHRS, YFSETQ. Deletions cut 3 bases from V and 10 bases from J, with 13 bases between. CDR3 size: 13 residues.

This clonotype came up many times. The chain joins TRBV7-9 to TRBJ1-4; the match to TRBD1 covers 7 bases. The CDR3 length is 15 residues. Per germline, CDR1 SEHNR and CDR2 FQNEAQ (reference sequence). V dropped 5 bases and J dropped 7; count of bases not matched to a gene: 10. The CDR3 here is CASSINRGQGEKLFF. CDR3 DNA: TGTGCCAGCAGCATCAACAGGGGTCAGGGTGAAAAACTGTTTTTT.

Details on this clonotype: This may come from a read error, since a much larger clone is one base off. CDR3 loop: CVSSPPVVDTQYF. CDR3 nucleotide sequence: TGTGTCAGCAGTCCGCCCGTGGTAGATACGCAGTATTTT. V usage is TRBV28 and J usage is TRBJ2-3, with D uncertain. Per germline, CDR1 MDHEN and CDR2 SYDVKM. The CDR3 covers 13 residues. Using reference TRBV28 and TRBJ2-3 for the parts outside the CDR3, the full variable domain is DVKVTQSSRYLVKRTGEKVFLECVQDMDHENMFWYRQDPGLGLRLIYFSYDVKMKEKGDIPEGYSVSREKKERFSLILESASTNQTSMYLCVSSPPVVDTQYFGPGTRLTVL.

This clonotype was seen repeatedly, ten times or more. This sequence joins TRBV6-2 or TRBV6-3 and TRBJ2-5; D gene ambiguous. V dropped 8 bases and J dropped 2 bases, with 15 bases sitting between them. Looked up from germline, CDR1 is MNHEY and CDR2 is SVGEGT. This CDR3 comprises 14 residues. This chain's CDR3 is CASVVGGTQETQYF. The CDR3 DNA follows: TGTGCCAGCGTGGTAGGTGGAACGCAAGAGACCCAGTACTTC.

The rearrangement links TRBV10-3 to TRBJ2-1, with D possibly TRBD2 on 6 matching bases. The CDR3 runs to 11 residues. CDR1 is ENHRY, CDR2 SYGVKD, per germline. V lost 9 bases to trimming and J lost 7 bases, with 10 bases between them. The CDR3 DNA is TGTGCCATTAGGGCGGGAAATGAGCAGTTCTTC. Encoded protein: CAIRAGNEQFF.

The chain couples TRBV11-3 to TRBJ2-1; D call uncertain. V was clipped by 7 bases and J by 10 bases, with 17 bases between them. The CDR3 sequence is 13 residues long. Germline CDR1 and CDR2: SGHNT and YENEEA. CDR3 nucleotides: TGTGCCAGCACTACTTTCGCGCTTGAAGAGCAGTTCTTC. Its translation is CASTTFALEEQFF.